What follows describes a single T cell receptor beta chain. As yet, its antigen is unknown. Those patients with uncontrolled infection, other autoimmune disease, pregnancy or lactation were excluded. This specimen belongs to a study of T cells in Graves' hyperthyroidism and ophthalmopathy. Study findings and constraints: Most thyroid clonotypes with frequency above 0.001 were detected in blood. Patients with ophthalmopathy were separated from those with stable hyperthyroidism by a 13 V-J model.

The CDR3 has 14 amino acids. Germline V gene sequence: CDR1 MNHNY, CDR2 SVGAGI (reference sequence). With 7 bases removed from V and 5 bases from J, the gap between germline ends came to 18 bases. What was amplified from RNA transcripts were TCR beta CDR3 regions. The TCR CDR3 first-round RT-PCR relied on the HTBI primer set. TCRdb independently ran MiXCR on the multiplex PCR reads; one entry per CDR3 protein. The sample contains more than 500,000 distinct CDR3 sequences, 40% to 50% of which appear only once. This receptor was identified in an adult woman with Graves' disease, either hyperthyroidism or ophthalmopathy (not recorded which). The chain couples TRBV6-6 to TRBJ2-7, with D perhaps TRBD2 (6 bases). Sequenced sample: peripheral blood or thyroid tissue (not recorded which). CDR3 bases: TGTGCCAGCAACCCGGGATCCCGGGGGAACGAGCAGTACTTC. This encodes CASNPGSRGNEQYF.